This T cell receptor (beta chain) was sequenced during a study of blood T cell repertoires in COVID-19. In the source study's methods: Counts of nucleated cells, estimated from reference gene primer amplification, were obtained. The protocol was immunoSEQ multiplex PCR, while the TCRdb copy is restricted to in-frame clones and leaves out a portion. V, J and clone size were drawn from that table, and D and trimming were deduced from the DNA. The sample lists 100,000 to 150,000 clones; 74% were seen once. The CDR3 sequence is 15 residues long. Germline-derived CDR1 and CDR2 are SGHTA and FQGNSA. The V segment lost 5 bases and the J segment 4 bases; nucleotides outside the gene matches: 10.

The TCR comes from an older man with COVID-19, enrolled during active disease. The chain couples TRBV7-2 to TRBJ1-2, with TRBD1 matching over 7 bases. Sequencing was done on a sample of peripheral blood. This CDR3 reads CASSAKTGSSYGYTF. In DNA form, the CDR3 reads TGTGCCAGCAGCGCAAAGACAGGGTCGAGCTATGGCTACACCTTC.